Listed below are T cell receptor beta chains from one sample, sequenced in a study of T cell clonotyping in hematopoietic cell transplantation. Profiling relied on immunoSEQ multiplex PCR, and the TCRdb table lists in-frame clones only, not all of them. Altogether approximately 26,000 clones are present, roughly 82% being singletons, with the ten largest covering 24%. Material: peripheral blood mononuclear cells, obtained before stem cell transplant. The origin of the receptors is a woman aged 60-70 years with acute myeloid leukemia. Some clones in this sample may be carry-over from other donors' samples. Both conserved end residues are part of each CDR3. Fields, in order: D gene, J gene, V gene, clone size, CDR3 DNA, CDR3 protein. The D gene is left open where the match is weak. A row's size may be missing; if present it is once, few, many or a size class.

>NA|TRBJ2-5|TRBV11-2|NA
TGTGCCAGCAGCGGCAGGGGTGCCCAGTACTTC
CASSGRGAQYF
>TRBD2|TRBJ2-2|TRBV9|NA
TGTGCCAGCAGCAAGAGGACTAGCGGGGAAACCGGGGAGCTGTTTTTT
CASSKRTSGETGELFF
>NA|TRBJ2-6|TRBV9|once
TGTGCCAGCAGCGCCCGGACAGAGCTTATCTCTGGGGCCAACGTCCTGACTTTC
CASSARTELISGANVLTF
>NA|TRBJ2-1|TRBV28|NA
TGTGCCAGCAGTTTAGCGAGCCACAATGAGCAGTTCTTC
CASSLASHNEQFF
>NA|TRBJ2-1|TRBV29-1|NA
TGCAGCGTTGAAGATCGTAGGACCCGCCTCTCGGATGAGCAGTTCTTC
CSVEDRRTRLSDEQFF
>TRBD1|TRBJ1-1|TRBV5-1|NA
TGCGCCAGCAGCACGGATGGACAGGGCGAAGCTGAAGCTTTCTTT
CASSTDGQGEAEAFF
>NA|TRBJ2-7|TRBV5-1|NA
TGCGCCAGCAGCCGGATGACTAGTACGGGCGAGCAGTACTTC
CASSRMTSTGEQYF
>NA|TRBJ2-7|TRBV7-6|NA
TGTGCCAGCAGCCCCCGTGCCTTGGAGGCCGAGCAGTACTTC
CASSPRALEAEQYF
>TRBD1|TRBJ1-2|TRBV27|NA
TGTGCCAGCAAGGACAGGGACTATGGCTACACCTTC
CASKDRDYGYTF
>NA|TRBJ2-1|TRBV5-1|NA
TGCGCCAGCAGCTCCGGGGCTTATTACAATGAGCAGTTCTTC
CASSSGAYYNEQFF
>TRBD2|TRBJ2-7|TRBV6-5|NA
TGTGCCAGCAGTTACCCCGGGACTAGCGTTTACGAGCAGTACTTC
CASSYPGTSVYEQYF
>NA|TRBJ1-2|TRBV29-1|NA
TGCAGCACCGAGGGGGTTTCGGGAGGCTACACCTTC
CSTEGVSGGYTF
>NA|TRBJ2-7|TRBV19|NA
TGTGCCAGTAGTATTTCTGGGCGGGAGCAGTACTTC
CASSISGREQYF
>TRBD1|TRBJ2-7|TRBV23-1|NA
TGTACTATCCCGGGACAGCATTTCTCCTACGAGCAGTACTTC
CTIPGQHFSYEQYF
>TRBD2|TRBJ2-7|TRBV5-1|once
TGCGCCAGCAGCTTGTCACTAGCGGCAGTGGGGGAGCAGTACTTC
CASSLSLAAVGEQYF
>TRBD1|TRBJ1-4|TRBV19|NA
TGTGCCAGCAACGACGGACAGGTACGGGAAAAACTGTTTTTT
CASNDGQVREKLFF
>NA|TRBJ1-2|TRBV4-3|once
TGCGCCAGCAGCCAAGCGCTACAGTATGGCTACACCTTC
CASSQALQYGYTF
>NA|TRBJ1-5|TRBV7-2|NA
TGTGCCAGCAGCTTTGACATTCCCAATCAGCCCCAGCATTTT
CASSFDIPNQPQHF
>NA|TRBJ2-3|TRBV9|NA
TGTGCCAGCAGCGTGGGACATGCGGAGGATACGCAGTATTTT
CASSVGHAEDTQYF
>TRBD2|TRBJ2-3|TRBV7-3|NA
TGTGCCAGCAGCTCCCTCGGGACTAGTGATCTAGATACGCAGTATTTT
CASSSLGTSDLDTQYF
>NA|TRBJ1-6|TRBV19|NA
TGTGCCAGTAGTATAGTGGACGGACCCCTCCACTTT
CASSIVDGPLHF
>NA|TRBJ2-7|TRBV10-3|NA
TGTGCCATCAGTCATCCGGACAGCTACGAGCAGTACTTC
CAISHPDSYEQYF
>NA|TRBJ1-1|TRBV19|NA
TGTGCCAGTAGTGAGACGGTGAACACTGAAGCTTTCTTT
CASSETVNTEAFF
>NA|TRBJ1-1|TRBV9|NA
TGTGCCAGCAGCGCCGAGGTCCAGGCGAACACTGAAGCTTTCTTT
CASSAEVQANTEAFF
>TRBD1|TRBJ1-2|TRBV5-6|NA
TGTGCCAGCAGAACGGTCACAGGGGACTATGGCTACACCTTC
CASRTVTGDYGYTF
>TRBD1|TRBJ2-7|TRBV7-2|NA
TGTGCCAGCAGCTACGGACAGGGTTCTTACGAGCAGTACTTC
CASSYGQGSYEQYF
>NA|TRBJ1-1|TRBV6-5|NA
TGTGCCAGCAGAGCAACCCAGGGGACTGAAGCTTTCTTT
CASRATQGTEAFF
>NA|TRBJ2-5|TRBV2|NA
TGTGCCAGCAGGGCTAGCCAGAGGGCTGGGGAGACCCAGTACTTC
CASRASQRAGETQYF
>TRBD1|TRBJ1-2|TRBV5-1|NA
TGCGCCAGCAGCCCCGGGGATAGACAGGGTGGCTATGGCTACACCTTC
CASSPGDRQGGYGYTF
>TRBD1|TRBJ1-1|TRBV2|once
TGTGCCAGCAGTTGGGCAGGGGGCAACACTGAAGCTTTCTTT
CASSWAGGNTEAFF